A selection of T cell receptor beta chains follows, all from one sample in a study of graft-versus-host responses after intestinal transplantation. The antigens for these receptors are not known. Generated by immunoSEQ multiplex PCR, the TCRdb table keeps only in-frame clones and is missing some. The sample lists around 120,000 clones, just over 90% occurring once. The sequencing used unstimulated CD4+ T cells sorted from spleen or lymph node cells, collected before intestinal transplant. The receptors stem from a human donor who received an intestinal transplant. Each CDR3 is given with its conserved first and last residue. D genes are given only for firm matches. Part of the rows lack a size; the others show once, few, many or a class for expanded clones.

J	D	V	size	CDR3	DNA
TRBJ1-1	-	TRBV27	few	CASSDSGRAFF	TGTGCCAGCAGTGACTCGGGTAGGGCTTTCTTT
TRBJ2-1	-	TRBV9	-	CASSAQGHTYNEQFF	TGTGCCAGCAGCGCCCAGGGACATACCTACAATGAGCAGTTCTTC
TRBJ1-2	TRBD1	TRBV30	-	CAWSVKGAGGYGYTF	TGTGCCTGGAGTGTAAAGGGGGCGGGCGGCTATGGCTACACCTTC
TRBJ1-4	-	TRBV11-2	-	CASTDRANEKLFF	TGTGCCAGCACGGACAGAGCTAATGAAAAACTGTTTTTT
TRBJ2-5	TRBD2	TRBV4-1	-	CASSPARLAGEETQYF	TGCGCCAGCAGCCCCGCCCGACTAGCGGGGGAAGAGACCCAGTACTTC
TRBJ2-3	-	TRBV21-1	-	CASSRPFRGCYTDTQYF	TGTGCCAGCAGCAGGCCATTTCGGGGGTGCTACACAGATACGCAGTATTTT
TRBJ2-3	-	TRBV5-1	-	CASSFTGLHTDTQYF	TGCGCCAGCAGCTTTACGGGACTTCACACAGATACGCAGTATTTT
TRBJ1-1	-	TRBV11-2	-	CASSRGTEAFF	TGTGCCAGCTCTAGGGGAACTGAAGCTTTCTTT
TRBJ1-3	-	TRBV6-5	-	CASSYSDSTAGNTIYF	TGTGCCAGCAGTTACTCGGACTCAACCGCGGGAAACACCATATATTTT
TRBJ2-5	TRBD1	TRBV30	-	CAWSVGQGAETQYF	TGTGCCTGGAGTGTAGGACAGGGGGCCGAGACCCAGTACTTC
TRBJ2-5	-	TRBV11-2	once	CASSRASFEGTQYF	TGTGCCAGCAGCAGAGCTAGTTTTGAAGGGACCCAGTACTTC
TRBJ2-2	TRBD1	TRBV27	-	CASSRQGRGGGELFF	TGTGCCAGCAGTCGACAGGGGCGAGGTGGCGGGGAGCTGTTTTTT
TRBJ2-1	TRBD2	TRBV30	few	CAWSVPGLGNEQFF	TGTGCCTGGAGTGTCCCGGGACTAGGCAATGAGCAGTTCTTC
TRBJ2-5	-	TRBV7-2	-	CASSFGGRETQYF	TGTGCCAGCAGCTTCGGGGGACGGGAGACCCAGTACTTC
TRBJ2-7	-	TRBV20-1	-	CSATSGEEQYF	TGCAGTGCTACGTCAGGCGAGGAGCAGTACTTC
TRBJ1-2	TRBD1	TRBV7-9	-	CASSLSGGYGYTF	TGTGCCAGCAGCTTGTCAGGGGGCTATGGCTACACCTTC
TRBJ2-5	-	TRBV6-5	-	CASSYSRTNLETQYF	TGTGCCAGCAGTTACTCGAGGACTAACCTTGAGACCCAGTACTTC
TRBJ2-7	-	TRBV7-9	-	CASSLAPSSYEQYF	TGTGCCAGCAGCTTAGCTCCTAGCTCCTACGAGCAGTACTTC
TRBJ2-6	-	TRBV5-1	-	CASRYTNHQGANVLTF	TGCGCCAGCAGATACACTAATCACCAAGGGGCCAACGTCCTGACTTTC
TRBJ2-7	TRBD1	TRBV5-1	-	CASSQGTGFYEQYF	TGCGCCAGCAGCCAAGGGACAGGGTTTTACGAGCAGTACTTC
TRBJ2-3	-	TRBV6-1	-	CASSIQTGPDTQYF	TGTGCCAGCAGTATCCAGACAGGCCCTGATACGCAGTATTTT
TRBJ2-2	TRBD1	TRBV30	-	CAWSAQGLSTGELFF	TGTGCCTGGAGTGCACAGGGGCTCTCCACCGGGGAGCTGTTTTTT
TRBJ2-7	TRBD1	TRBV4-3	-	CASSQDFIGQGANEQYF	TGCGCCAGCAGCCAAGATTTTATTGGGCAGGGGGCCAACGAGCAGTACTTC
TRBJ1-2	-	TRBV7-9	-	CASSLEGFGYTF	TGTGCCAGCAGCTTAGAGGGGTTTGGCTACACCTTC
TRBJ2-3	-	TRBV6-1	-	CASLDYTDTQYF	TGTGCCAGTTTAGATTACACAGATACGCAGTATTTT
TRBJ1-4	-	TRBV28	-	CASRSTGATNEKLFF	TGTGCCAGCAGATCGACAGGAGCAACTAATGAAAAACTGTTTTTT
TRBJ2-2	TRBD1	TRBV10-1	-	CASSDGTGGTGELFF	TGCGCCAGCAGTGATGGGACAGGGGGTACCGGGGAGCTGTTTTTT
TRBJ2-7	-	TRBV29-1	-	CSVECVIRANYEQYF	TGCAGCGTTGAGTGTGTCATCAGGGCGAACTACGAGCAGTACTTC
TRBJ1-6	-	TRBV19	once	CASSIDRWRGTNSPLHF	TGTGCCAGTAGTATCGATAGGTGGCGGGGGACCAATTCACCCCTCCACTTT
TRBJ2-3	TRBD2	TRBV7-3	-	CASSPRGLAGGLDTQYF	TGTGCCAGCAGCCCAAGAGGACTAGCGGGAGGACTAGATACGCAGTATTTT
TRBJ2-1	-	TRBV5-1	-	CASSPAGPPGNEQFF	TGCGCCAGCAGCCCGGCAGGGCCTCCTGGCAATGAGCAGTTCTTC
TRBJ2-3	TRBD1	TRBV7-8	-	CASSYLPTGGRGTDTQYF	TGTGCCAGCAGCTACCTACCGACAGGGGGTCGGGGCACAGATACGCAGTATTTT
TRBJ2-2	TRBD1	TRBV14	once	CASRLQGDGELFF	TGTGCCAGTCGGTTACAGGGGGACGGGGAGCTGTTTTTT
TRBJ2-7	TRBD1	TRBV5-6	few	CASSTGTGPYEQYF	TGTGCCAGCAGTACCGGGACAGGCCCCTACGAGCAGTACTTC
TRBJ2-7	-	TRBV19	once	CASSITGPSYEQYF	TGTGCCAGTAGTATAACAGGGCCGTCCTACGAGCAGTACTTC
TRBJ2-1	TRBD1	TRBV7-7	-	CASSLYGTGGPSSYNEQFF	TGTGCCAGCAGCTTATATGGAACAGGGGGTCCAAGCTCCTACAATGAGCAGTTCTTC
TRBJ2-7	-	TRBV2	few	CASSVSYEQYF	TGTGCCAGCAGTGTCAGCTACGAGCAGTACTTC
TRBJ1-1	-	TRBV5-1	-	CASSEEPTYTEAFF	TGCGCCAGCAGCGAGGAGCCTACTTACACTGAAGCTTTCTTT
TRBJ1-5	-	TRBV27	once	CASSLRVGKGNQPQHF	TGTGCCAGCAGTTTACGGGTTGGCAAGGGCAATCAGCCCCAGCATTTT
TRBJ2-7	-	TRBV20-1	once	CSARKTGEQYF	TGCAGTGCTAGGAAGACGGGGGAGCAGTACTTC
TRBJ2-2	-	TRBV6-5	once	CASTRGSGELFF	TGTGCCAGCACCCGAGGGTCCGGGGAGCTGTTTTTT
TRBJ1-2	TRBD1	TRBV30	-	CAWRPTGGSYGYTF	TGTGCCTGGAGACCGACAGGGGGAAGCTATGGCTACACCTTC
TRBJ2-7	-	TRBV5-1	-	CASSPQTAYEQYF	TGCGCCAGCAGCCCGCAGACAGCCTACGAGCAGTACTTC
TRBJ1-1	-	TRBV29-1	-	CSVSWGGTEAFF	TGCAGCGTCTCTTGGGGAGGCACTGAAGCTTTCTTT
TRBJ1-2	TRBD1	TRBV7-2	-	CASSTDRGLYGYTF	TGTGCCAGCAGCACCGACAGGGGGCTCTATGGCTACACCTTC
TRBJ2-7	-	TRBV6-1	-	CASSGWPGEFSYEQYF	TGTGCCAGCAGTGGATGGCCAGGGGAGTTCTCCTACGAGCAGTACTTC
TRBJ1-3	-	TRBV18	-	CASSPRTASGNTIYF	TGTGCCAGCTCACCACGGACAGCCTCTGGAAACACCATATATTTT
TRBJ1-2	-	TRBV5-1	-	CASSLGQTSYGYTF	TGCGCCAGCAGCTTGGGACAGACCTCCTATGGCTACACCTTC
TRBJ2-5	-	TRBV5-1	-	CASSLVVSLGETQYF	TGCGCCAGCAGCTTGGTAGTGTCTCTCGGGGAGACCCAGTACTTC
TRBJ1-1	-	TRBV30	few	CAWAGQKNTEAFF	TGTGCCTGGGCCGGACAGAAAAACACTGAAGCTTTCTTT
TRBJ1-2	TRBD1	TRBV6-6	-	CASSKNTGEVHGYTF	TGTGCCAGCAGCAAGAATACAGGGGAGGTGCATGGCTACACCTTC
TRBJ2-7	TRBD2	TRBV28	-	CASSRAGVQWEQYF	TGTGCCAGCAGTCGGGCGGGAGTGCAGTGGGAGCAGTACTTC
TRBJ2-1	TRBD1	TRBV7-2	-	CASSLQRGPNEQFF	TGTGCCAGCAGCTTACAAAGGGGGCCCAATGAGCAGTTCTTC
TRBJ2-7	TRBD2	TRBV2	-	CASSPRTRFHEQYF	TGTGCCAGCAGTCCCCGGACTAGATTCCACGAGCAGTACTTC
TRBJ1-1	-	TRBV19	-	CASSVAGKNTEAFF	TGTGCCAGTAGCGTCGCGGGCAAGAACACTGAAGCTTTCTTT
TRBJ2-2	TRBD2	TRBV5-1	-	CASSPNLLAGNTGELFF	TGCGCCAGCAGCCCAAACTTACTAGCGGGGAACACCGGGGAGCTGTTTTTT
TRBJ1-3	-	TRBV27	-	CASRPRLGQGGNTIYF	TGTGCCAGCAGACCCCGGTTAGGCCAGGGTGGAAACACCATATATTTT
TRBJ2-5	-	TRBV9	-	CASSVGGSTGRETQYF	TGTGCCAGCAGCGTAGGTGGGAGTACGGGTAGGGAGACCCAGTACTTC
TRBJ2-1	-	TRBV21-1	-	CASSKVRLAGNEQFF	TGTGCCAGCAGCAAAGTCCGCCTAGCGGGAAATGAGCAGTTCTTC